The clone carrying this T cell receptor (beta chain) has a handful of counts. This sample is drawn from a study of T cell repertoires in cytomegalovirus infection. The CDR3 totals 15 residues. The V gene lost 1 base and the J gene lost 3 bases, with 10 bases spanning the gap. Per germline, CDR1 SGHTA and CDR2 FQGNSA. One entry per CDR3 protein results from TCRdb running MiXCR on the reads. The table has about 300,000 distinct CDR3 sequences, 20% to 30% seen once. The genes are TRBV7-2 and TRBJ1-3, with D possibly TRBD1 on 5 matching bases. Sequencing input: PBMCs. The source of this sequence is a human donor in good health (CMV status not recorded). Some clones in this sample may be carry-over from other donors' samples. The chain's CDR3 is CASSLDAGSGNTIYF. CDR3 nucleotide sequence: TGTGCCAGCAGCTTAGATGCAGGGAGTGGAAACACCATATATTTT. The whole variable domain, filled in from reference TRBV7-2 and TRBJ1-3, reads GAGVSQSPSNKVTEKGKDVELRCDPISGHTALYWYRQSLGQGLEFLIYFQGNSAPDKSGLPSDRFSAERTGGSVSTLTIQRTQQEDSAVYLCASSLDAGSGNTIYFGEGSWLTVV.